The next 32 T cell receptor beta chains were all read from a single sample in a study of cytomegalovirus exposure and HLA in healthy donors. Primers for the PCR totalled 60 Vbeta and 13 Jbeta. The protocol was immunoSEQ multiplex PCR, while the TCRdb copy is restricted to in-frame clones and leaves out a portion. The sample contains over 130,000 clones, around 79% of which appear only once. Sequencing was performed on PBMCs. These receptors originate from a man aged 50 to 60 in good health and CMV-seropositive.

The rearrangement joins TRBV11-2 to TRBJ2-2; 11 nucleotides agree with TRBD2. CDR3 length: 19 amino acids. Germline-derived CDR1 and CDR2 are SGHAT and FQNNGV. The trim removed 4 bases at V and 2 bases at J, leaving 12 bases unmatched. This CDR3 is CASSSRTGTSGSNTGELFF. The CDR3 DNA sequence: TGTGCCAGCAGCTCACGGACCGGGACTAGCGGAAGTAACACCGGGGAGCTGTTTTTT.

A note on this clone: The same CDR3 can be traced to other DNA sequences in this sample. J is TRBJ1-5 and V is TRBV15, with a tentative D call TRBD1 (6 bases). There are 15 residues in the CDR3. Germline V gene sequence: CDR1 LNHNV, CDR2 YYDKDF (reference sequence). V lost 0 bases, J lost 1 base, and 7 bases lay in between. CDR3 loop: CATSRDRGSNQPQHF. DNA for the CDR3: TGTGCCACCAGCAGAGACAGGGGCAGCAATCAGCCCCAGCATTTT.

CDR3 in amino acids: CASSEGAAVSDQYF. The CDR3 nucleotides read TGTGCCAGCAGTGAGGGGGCCGCGGTATCGGACCAGTACTTC. The rearrangement uses TRBV25-1 and TRBJ2-5; D is perhaps TRBD1 (6 bases). Germline-derived CDR1 and CDR2 are MGHDK and SYGVNS. V lost 3 bases to trimming and J lost 10 bases, with 18 bases between them. The CDR3 consists of 14 residues. Full variable domain (missing parts from reference TRBV25-1 and TRBJ2-5): EADIYQTPRYLVIGTGKKITLECSQTMGHDKMYWYQQDPGMELHLIHYSYGVNSTEKGDLSSESTVSRIRTEHFPLTLESARPSHTSQYLCASSEGAAVSDQYFGPGTRLLVL.

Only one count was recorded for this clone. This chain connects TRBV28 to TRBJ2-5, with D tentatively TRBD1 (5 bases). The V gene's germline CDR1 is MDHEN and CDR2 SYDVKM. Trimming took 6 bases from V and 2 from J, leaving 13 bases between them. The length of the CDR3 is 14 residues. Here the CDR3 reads CASRTGASQETQYF. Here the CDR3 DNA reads TGTGCCAGCAGGACTGGGGCGTCACAAGAGACCCAGTACTTC.

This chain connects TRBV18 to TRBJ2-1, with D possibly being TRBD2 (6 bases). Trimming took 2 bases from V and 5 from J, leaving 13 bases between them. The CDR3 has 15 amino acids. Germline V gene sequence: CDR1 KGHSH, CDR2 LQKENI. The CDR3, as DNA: TGTGCCAGCTCACCAGGAGCGGGTAATGACAATGAGCAGTTCTTC. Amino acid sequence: CASSPGAGNDNEQFF.

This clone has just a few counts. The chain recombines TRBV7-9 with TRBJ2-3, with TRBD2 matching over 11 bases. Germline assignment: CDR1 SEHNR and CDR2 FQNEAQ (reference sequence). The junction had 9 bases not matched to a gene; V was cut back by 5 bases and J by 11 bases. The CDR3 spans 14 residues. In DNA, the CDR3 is TGTGCCAGCAGCCCTTTAGCGGGAGGGACCGGGCAGTATTTT. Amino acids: CASSPLAGGTGQYF.

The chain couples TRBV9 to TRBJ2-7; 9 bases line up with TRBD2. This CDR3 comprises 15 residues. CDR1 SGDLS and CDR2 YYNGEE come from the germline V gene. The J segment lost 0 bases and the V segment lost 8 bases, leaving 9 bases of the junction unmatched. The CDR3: CARGIAGESSYEQYF. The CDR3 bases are TGTGCCAGGGGGATAGCGGGAGAATCCTCCTACGAGCAGTACTTC.

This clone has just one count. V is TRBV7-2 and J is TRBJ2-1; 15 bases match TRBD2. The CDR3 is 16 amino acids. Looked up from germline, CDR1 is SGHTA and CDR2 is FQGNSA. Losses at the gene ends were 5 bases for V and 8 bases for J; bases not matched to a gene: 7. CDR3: CASSTGLAGGWDEQFF. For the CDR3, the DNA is TGTGCCAGCAGCACGGGACTAGCGGGAGGTTGGGATGAGCAGTTCTTC. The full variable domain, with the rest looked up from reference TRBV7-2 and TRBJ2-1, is GAGVSQSPSNKVTEKGKDVELRCDPISGHTALYWYRQSLGQGLEFLIYFQGNSAPDKSGLPSDRFSAERTGGSVSTLTIQRTQQEDSAVYLCASSTGLAGGWDEQFFGPGTRLTVL.

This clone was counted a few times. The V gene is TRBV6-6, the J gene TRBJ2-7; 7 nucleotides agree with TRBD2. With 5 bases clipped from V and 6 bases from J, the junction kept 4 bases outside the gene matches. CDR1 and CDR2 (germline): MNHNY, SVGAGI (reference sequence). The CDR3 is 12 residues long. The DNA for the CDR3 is TGTGCCAGCAGTCAGCGGGAAGGCGAGCAGTACTTC. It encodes CASSQREGEQYF.

CDR3 in amino acids: CASSPTTGSYNEQFF. Written as DNA, the CDR3 is TGTGCCAGCAGCCCCACCACGGGCTCCTACAATGAGCAGTTCTTC. This chain uses TRBV6-5 with TRBJ2-1; D is undetermined. Trimming pared 6 bases from V and 0 bases from J, leaving 12 bases between. Germline V gives CDR1 MNHEY, CDR2 SVGAGI. The CDR3 has 15 amino acids.

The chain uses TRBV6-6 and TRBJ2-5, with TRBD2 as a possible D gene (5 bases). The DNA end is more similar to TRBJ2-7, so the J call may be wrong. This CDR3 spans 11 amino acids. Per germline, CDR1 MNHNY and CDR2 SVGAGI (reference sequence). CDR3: CASGLSYEQYF. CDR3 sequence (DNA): TGTGCCAGCGGACTCTCCTACGAGCAGTACTTC.

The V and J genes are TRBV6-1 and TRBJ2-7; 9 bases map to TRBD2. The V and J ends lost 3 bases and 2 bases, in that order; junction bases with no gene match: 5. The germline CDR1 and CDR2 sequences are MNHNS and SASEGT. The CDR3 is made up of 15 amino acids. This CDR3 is CASSDLAGRAYEQYF. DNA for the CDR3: TGTGCCAGCAGTGACCTAGCGGGACGGGCCTACGAGCAGTACTTC.

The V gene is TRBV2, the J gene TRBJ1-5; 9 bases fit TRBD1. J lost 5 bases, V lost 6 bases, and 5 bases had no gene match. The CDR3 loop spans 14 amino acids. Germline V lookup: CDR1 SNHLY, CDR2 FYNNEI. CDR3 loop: CASRPGTGHQPQHF. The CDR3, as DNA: TGTGCCAGCAGACCCGGGACAGGGCATCAGCCCCAGCATTTT.

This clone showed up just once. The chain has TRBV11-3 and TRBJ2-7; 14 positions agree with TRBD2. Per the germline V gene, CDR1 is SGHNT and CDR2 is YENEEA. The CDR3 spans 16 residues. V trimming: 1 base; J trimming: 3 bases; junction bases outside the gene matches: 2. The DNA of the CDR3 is TGTGCCAGCAGCTTAGTCGGGACTAGCGGGAGCTACGAGCAGTACTTC. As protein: CASSLVGTSGSYEQYF.

CDR3 sequence reads: CASGDRFGSYNSPLHF. For the CDR3, the DNA is TGTGCCAGCGGGGACAGGTTCGGCTCCTATAATTCACCCCTCCACTTT. V and J are TRBV2 and TRBJ1-6, with 8 nucleotides matching TRBD1. Germline V gives CDR1 SNHLY, CDR2 FYNNEI. Trimming removed 8 bases from V and 0 bases from J; junction bases left unmatched: 6. This CDR3 has 16 amino acids.

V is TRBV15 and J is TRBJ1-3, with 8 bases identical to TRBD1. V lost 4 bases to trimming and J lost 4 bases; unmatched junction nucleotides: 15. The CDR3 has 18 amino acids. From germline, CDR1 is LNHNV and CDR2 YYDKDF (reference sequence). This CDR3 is CATSINPSGGGLGNTIYF. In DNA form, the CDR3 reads TGTGCCACCAGCATCAATCCATCAGGGGGCGGCTTAGGAAACACCATATATTTT.

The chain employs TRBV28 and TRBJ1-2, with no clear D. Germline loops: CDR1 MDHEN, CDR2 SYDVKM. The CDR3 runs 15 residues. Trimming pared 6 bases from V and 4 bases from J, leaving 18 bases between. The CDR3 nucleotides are TGTGCCAGCAGCCCCCCCGGCGGGGTGTCCTATGGCTACACCTTC. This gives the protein CASSPPGGVSYGYTF.

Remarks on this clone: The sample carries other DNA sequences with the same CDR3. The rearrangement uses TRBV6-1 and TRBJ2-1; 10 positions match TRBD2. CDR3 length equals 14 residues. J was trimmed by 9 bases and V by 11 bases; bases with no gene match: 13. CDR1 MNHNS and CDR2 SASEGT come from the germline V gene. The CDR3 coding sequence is TGTGCCTCCCAGGCCGGACTAGCGGAAGGTGAGCAGTTCTTC. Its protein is CASQAGLAEGEQFF.

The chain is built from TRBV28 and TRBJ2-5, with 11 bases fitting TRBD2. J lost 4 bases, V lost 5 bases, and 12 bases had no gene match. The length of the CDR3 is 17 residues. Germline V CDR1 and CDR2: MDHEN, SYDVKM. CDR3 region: CASSRLTSGGGGETQYF. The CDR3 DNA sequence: TGTGCCAGCAGTCGCTTAACTAGCGGGGGAGGAGGAGAGACCCAGTACTTC. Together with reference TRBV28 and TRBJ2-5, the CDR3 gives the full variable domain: DVKVTQSSRYLVKRTGEKVFLECVQDMDHENMFWYRQDPGLGLRLIYFSYDVKMKEKGDIPEGYSVSREKKERFSLILESASTNQTSMYLCASSRLTSGGGGETQYFGPGTRLLVL.

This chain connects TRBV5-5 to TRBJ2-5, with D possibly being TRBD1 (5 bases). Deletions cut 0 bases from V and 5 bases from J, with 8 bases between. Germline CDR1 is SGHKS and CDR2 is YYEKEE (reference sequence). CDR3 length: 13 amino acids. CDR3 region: CASSLEGVETQYF. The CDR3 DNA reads TGTGCCAGCAGCTTGGAAGGGGTTGAGACCCAGTACTTC.

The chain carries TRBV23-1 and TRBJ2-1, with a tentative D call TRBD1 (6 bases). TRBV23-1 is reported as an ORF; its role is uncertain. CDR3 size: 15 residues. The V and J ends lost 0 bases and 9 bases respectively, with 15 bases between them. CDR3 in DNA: TGCGCCAGCAGTCAATCTGTACAGGGCCCAGGTGAGCAGTTCTTC. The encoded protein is CASSQSVQGPGEQFF.

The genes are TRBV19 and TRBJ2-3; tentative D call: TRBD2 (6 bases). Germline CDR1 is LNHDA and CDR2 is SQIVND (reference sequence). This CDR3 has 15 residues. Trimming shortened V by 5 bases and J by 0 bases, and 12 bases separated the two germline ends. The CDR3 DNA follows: TGTGCCAGTAGTGGACTGACTAGTAGCACAGATACGCAGTATTTT. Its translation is CASSGLTSSTDTQYF.

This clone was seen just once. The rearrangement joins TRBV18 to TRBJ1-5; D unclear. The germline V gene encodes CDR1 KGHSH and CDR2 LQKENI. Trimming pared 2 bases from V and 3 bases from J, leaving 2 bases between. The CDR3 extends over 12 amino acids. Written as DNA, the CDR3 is TGTGCCAGCTCACCATACAATCAGCCCCAGCATTTT. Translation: CASSPYNQPQHF. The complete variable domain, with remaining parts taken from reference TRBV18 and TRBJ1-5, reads NAGVMQNPRHLVRRRGQEARLRCSPMKGHSHVYWYRQLPEEGLKFMVYLQKENIIDESGMPKERFSAEFPKEGPSILRIQQVVRGDSAAYFCASSPYNQPQHFGDGTRLSIL.

CDR3 amino acids: CAGRQGLDAEQFF. In DNA, the CDR3 is TGTGCCGGCCGACAGGGTCTTGATGCTGAGCAGTTCTTC. This chain connects TRBV6-1 to TRBJ2-1, with 7 nucleotides matching TRBD1. V shed 11 bases, J shed 9 bases, and the junction held 13 bases outside the gene matches. Germline V gives CDR1 MNHNS, CDR2 SASEGT. CDR3 size: 13 residues.

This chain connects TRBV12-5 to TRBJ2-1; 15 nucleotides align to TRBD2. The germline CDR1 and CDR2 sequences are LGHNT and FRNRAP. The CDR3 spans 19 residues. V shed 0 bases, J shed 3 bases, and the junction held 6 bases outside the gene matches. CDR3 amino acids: CASGLVRRTSGRVYNEQFF. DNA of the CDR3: TGTGCTAGTGGTTTGGTACGAAGGACTAGCGGGAGGGTCTACAATGAGCAGTTCTTC.

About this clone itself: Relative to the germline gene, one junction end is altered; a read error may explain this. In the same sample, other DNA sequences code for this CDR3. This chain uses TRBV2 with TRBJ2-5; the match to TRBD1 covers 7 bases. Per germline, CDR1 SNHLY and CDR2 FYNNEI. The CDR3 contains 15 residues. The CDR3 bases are TGTGCCAGTAGTGCGACAGGGACGTACCAAGAGACCCAGTACTTC. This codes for CASSATGTYQETQYF.

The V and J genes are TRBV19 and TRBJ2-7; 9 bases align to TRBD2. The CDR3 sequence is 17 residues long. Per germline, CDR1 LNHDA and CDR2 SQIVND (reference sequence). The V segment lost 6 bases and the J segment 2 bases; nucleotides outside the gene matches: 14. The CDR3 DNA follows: TGTGCCAGTAGCATAAGTCCCGCGGGAGGGAAAACCTACGAGCAGTACTTC. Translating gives CASSISPAGGKTYEQYF.

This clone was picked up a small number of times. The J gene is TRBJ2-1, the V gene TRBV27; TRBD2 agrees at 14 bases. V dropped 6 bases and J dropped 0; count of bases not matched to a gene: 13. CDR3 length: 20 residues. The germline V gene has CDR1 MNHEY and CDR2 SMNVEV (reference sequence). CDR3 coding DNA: TGTGCCAGCAGCTCTTTTGGACTAGCGGGAGGACGAAGCTCCTACAATGAGCAGTTCTTC. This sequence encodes CASSSFGLAGGRSSYNEQFF.

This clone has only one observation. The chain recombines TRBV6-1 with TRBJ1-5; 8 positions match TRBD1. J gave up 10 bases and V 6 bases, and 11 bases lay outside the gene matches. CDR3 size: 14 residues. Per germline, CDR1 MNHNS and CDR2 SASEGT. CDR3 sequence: CASREQGVVVPQHF. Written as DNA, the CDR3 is TGTGCCAGCAGGGAACAGGGGGTAGTAGTACCCCAGCATTTT.

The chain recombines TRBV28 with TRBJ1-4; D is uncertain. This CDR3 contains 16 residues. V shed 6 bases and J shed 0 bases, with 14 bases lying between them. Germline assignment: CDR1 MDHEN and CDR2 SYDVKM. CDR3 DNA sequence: TGTGCCAGCAGCGTACTCCAAATTGCAACTAATGAAAAACTGTTTTTT. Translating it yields CASSVLQIATNEKLFF.

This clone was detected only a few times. The CDR3 here is CASSEVGGYGYTF. The CDR3 coding sequence is TGCGCCAGCAGCGAGGTGGGGGGATATGGCTACACCTTC. The V gene is TRBV5-1, the J gene TRBJ1-2; tentative D call: TRBD1 (5 bases). V was pared by 4 bases and J by 5 bases, with 12 bases between. The CDR3 is made up of 13 amino acids. CDR1 is SGHRS and CDR2 is YFSETQ in the germline V gene.

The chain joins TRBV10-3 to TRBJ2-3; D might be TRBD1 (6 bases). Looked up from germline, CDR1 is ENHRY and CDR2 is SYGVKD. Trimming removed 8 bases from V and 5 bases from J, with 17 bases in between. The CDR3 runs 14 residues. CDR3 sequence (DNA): TGTGCCATCCAACAGGGTTTGGGTGGAGATACGCAGTATTTT. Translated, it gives CAIQQGLGGDTQYF.